This T cell receptor (beta chain) was profiled in a study of regulatory T cells in long-lasting Graves disease. Study as a whole: Patients with new Graves' disease had used antithyroid drugs below 3 months.

Investigators prepared the TCR beta libraries by applying iRepertoire HTBI primers and Arm-PCR of CDR3 regions. A single record per CDR3 protein comes from TCRdb applying MiXCR to the multiplex PCR reads. The sample contains around 400,000 distinct CDR3 sequences, approximately 15% of which appear only once. This clonotype has at least ten counts. Time point in this sample: newly diagnosed GD, antithyroid drugs for less than 3 months. Following extraction of RNA from PBMCs, that RNA was used to make the TCR library. J lost 4 bases, V lost 0 bases, and 3 bases had no gene match. CDR1 MNHEY and CDR2 SVGEGT come from the germline V gene. The CDR3 totals 14 residues. The sample also formed part of further work on T cells in Graves' hyperthyroidism and ophthalmopathy. That work states: Researchers defined stable Graves' hyperthyroidism as no ophthalmopathy progression within 18 months. Uncontrolled infection, other autoimmune disease, pregnancy or lactation excluded patients. Clinical symptoms, serum thyroxine and TRAb, thyroid ultrasound and orbital computed tomography were used for the diagnoses.

The chain uses TRBV6-2 or TRBV6-3 and TRBJ2-7; 7 bases line up with TRBD2. This receptor was identified in a woman between 35 and 50 years old with Graves disease. The sequenced sample was peripheral blood mononuclear cells (PBMCs), obtained at new diagnosis, from a patient treated with antithyroid drugs. CDR3 residues: CASSYSGGRYEQYF. DNA for the CDR3: TGTGCCAGCAGTTACTCCGGGGGGAGGTACGAGCAGTACTTC.